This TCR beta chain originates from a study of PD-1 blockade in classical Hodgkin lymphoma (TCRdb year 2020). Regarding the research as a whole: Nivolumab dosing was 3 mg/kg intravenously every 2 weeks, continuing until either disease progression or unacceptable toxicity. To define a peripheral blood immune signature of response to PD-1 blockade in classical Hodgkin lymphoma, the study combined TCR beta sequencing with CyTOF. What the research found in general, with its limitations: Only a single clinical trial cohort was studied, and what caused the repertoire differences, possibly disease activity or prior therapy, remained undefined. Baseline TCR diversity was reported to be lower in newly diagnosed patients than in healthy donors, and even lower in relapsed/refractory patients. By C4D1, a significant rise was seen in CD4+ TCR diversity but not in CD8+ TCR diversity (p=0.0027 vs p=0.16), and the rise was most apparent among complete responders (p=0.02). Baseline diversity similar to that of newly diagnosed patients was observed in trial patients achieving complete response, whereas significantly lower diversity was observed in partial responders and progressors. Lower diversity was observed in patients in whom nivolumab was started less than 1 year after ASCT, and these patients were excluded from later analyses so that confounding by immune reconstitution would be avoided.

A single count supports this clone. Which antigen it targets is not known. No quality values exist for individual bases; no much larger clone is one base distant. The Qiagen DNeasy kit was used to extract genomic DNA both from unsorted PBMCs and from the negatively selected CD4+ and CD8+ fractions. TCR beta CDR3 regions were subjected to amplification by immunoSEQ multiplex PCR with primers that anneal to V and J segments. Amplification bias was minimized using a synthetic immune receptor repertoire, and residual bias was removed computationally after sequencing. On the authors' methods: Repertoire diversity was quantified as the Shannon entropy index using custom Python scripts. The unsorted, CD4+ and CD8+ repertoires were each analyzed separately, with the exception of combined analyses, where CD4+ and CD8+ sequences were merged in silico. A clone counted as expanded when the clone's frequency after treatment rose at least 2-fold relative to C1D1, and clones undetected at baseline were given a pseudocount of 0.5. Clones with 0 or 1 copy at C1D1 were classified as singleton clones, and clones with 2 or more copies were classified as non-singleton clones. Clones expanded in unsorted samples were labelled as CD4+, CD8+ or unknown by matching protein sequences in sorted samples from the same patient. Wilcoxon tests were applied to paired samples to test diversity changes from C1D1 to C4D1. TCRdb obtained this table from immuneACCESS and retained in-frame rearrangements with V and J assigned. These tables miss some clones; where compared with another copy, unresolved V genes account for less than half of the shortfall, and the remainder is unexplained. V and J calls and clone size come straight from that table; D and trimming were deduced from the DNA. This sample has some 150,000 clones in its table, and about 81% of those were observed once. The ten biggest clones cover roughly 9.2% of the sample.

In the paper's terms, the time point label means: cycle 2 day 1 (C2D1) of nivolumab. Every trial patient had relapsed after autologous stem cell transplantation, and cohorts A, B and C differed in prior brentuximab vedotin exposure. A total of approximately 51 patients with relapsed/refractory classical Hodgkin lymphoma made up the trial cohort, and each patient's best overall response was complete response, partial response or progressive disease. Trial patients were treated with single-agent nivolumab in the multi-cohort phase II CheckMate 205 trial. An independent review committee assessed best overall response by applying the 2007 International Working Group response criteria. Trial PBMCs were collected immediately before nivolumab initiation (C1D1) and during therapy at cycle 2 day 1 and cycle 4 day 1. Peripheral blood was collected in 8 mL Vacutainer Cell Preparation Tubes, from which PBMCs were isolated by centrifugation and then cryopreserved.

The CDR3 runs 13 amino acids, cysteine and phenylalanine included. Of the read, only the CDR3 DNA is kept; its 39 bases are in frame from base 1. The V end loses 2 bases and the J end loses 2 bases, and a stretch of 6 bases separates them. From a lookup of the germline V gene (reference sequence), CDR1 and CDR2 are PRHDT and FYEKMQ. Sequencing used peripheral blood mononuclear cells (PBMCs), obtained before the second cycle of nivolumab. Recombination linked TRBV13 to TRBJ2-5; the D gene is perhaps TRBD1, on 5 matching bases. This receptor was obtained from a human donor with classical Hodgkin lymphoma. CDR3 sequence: CASSLNRQETQYF. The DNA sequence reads TGTGCCAGCAGCTTAAACAGGCAAGAGACCCAGTACTTC. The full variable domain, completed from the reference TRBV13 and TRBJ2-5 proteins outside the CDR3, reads AAGVIQSPRHLIKEKRETATLKCYPIPRHDTVYWYQQGPGQDPQFLISFYEKMQSDKGSIPDRFSAQQFSDYHSELNMSSLELGDSALYFCASSLNRQETQYFGPGTRLLVL.